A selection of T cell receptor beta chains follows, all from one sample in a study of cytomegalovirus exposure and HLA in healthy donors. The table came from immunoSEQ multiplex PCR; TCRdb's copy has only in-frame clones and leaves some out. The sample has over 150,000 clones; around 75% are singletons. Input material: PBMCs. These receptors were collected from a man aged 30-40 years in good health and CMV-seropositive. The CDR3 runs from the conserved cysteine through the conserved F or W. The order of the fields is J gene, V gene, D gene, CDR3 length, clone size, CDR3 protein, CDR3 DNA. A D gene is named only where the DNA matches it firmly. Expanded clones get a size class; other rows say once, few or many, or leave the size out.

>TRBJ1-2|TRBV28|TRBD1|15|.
CASSPPGTVNYGYTF
TGTGCCAGCAGCCCACCCGGGACAGTCAACTATGGCTACACCTTC
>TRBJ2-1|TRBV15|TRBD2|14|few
CATSSGGVINEQFF
TGTGCCACCAGCAGTGGGGGGGTGATCAATGAGCAGTTCTTC
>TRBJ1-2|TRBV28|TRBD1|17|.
CASSLYAGGSVYYGYTF
TGTGCCAGCAGTTTATACGCAGGGGGTTCAGTGTACTATGGCTACACCTTC
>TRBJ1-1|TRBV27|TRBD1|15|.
CASSSGQLVNTEAFF
TGTGCCAGCAGTTCGGGACAGCTCGTGAACACTGAAGCTTTCTTT
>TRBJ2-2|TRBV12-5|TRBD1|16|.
CASGSIWDRGTGELFF
TGTGCTAGTGGTTCCATCTGGGACAGGGGTACCGGGGAGCTGTTTTTT
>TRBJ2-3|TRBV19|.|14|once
CASSVAGFTDTQYF
TGTGCCAGTAGTGTTGCGGGCTTCACAGATACGCAGTATTTT
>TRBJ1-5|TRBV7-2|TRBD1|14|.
CASSSTGVGEPQHF
TGTGCCAGCAGCTCGACAGGGGTGGGGGAGCCCCAGCATTTT
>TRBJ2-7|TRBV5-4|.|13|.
CASSSISSYEQYF
TGTGCCAGCAGCTCCATCAGCTCCTACGAGCAGTACTTC
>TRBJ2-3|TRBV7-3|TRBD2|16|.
CASSPLEGGSKDTQYF
TGTGCCAGCAGCCCACTAGAGGGAGGGTCAAAAGATACGCAGTATTTT
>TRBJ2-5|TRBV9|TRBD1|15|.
CASAGDRGFWETQYF
TGTGCCAGCGCTGGGGACAGGGGTTTCTGGGAGACCCAGTACTTC
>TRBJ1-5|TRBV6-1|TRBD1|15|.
CASSEGQAFNQPQHF
TGTGCCAGCAGTGAGGGACAGGCATTCAATCAGCCCCAGCATTTT
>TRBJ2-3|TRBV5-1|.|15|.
CASSSRRDSTDTQYF
TGCGCCAGCAGCTCCCGCCGAGATAGCACAGATACGCAGTATTTT
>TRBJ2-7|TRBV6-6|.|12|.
CASSDRSYEQYF
TGTGCCAGCAGCGACAGGTCCTACGAGCAGTACTTC
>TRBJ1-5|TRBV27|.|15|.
CASSLGQGSNQPQHF
TGTGCCAGCAGTTTAGGCCAGGGGAGCAATCAGCCCCAGCATTTT
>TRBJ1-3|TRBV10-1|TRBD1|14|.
CASSGQGSGNTIYF
TGCGCCAGCAGTGGACAGGGCTCTGGAAACACCATATATTTT
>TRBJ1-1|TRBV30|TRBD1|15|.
CAWRLLGQGVNEAFF
TGTGCCTGGAGGTTGCTTGGACAGGGGGTGAATGAAGCTTTCTTT
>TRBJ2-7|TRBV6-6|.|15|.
CASSPLVTGHYEQYF
TGTGCCAGCAGTCCCCTCGTCACAGGGCATTACGAGCAGTACTTC
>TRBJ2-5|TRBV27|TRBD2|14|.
CASSLLGGSETQYF
TGTGCCAGCAGTTTACTGGGGGGGTCGGAGACCCAGTACTTC
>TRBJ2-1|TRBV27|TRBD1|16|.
CASSLDRATLYNEQFF
TGTGCCAGCAGTTTAGACAGGGCAACGCTTTACAATGAGCAGTTCTTC
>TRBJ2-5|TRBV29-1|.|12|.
CSVEEIAETQYF
TGCAGCGTTGAAGAAATAGCAGAGACCCAGTACTTC
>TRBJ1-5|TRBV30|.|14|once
CAWSIQWSNQPQHF
TGTGCCTGGAGTATACAGTGGAGCAATCAGCCCCAGCATTTT
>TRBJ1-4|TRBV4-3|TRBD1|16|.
CASSQAVGQGNEKLFF
TGCGCCAGCAGCCAAGCGGTTGGACAGGGGAATGAAAAACTGTTTTTT
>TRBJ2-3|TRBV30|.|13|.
CAWNGVRTDTQYF
TGTGCCTGGAACGGGGTCCGCACAGATACGCAGTATTTT
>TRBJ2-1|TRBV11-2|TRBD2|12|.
CASRTTSDEQFF
TGTGCCAGCCGGACGACTAGCGATGAGCAGTTCTTC
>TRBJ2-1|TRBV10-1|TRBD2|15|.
CATGPGLAGVSEQFF
TGCGCCACGGGTCCGGGACTAGCGGGAGTCAGTGAGCAGTTCTTC
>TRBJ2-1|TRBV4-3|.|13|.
CASSQDYLNEQFF
TGCGCCAGCAGCCAAGATTATCTCAATGAGCAGTTCTTC
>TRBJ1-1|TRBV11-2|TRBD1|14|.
CASSQGPGGTEAFF
TGTGCCAGCAGCCAAGGTCCAGGGGGCACTGAAGCTTTCTTT
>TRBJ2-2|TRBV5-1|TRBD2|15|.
CASSERAGGGTELFF
TGCGCCAGCAGCGAACGAGCGGGGGGAGGGACCGAGCTGTTTTTT
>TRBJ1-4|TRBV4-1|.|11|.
CASSPPGILFF
TGCGCCAGCAGCCCTCCAGGAATACTGTTTTTT
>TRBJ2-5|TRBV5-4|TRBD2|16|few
CASSLALAGGQETQYF
TGTGCCAGCAGCTTGGCCCTAGCGGGAGGGCAGGAGACCCAGTACTTC
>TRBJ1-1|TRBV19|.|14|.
CASSGPESNTEAFF
TGTGCCAGTAGTGGCCCGGAGTCGAACACTGAAGCTTTCTTT
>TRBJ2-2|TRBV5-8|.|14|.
CASSFGRVTGELFF
TGTGCCAGCAGCTTTGGCAGGGTCACCGGGGAGCTGTTTTTT
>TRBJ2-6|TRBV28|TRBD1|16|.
CASSPTGGAGANVLTF
TGTGCCAGCAGTCCAACAGGGGGCGCCGGGGCCAACGTCCTGACTTTC
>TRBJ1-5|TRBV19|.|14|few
CASSGWDTDQPQHF
TGTGCCAGTAGTGGCTGGGACACTGATCAGCCCCAGCATTTT
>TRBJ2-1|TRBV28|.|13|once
CASSFSGRRHQFF
TGTGCCAGCAGTTTTTCCGGGAGAAGGCATCAGTTCTTC
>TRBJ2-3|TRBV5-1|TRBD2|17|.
CASSLPSGGPSTDTQYF
TGCGCCAGCAGCTTGCCTAGCGGGGGGCCGAGCACAGATACGCAGTATTTT
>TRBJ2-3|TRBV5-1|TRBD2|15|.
CASSLGEGSTDTQYF
TGCGCCAGCAGCTTGGGGGAGGGGAGCACAGATACGCAGTATTTT
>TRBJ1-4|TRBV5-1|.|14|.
CASSLVGDNEKLFF
TGCGCCAGCAGCTTGGTGGGCGATAATGAAAAACTGTTTTTT
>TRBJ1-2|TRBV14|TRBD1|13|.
CASSQERGQGPYF
TGTGCCAGCAGCCAAGAAAGAGGACAGGGACCTTACTTC
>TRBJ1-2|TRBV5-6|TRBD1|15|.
CASSFLGQRDYGYTF
TGTGCCAGCAGCTTTTTGGGACAGAGAGACTATGGCTACACCTTC
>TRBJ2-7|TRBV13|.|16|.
CASSSTASWGPYEQYF
TGTGCCAGCAGCTCGACAGCCTCTTGGGGCCCCTACGAGCAGTACTTC
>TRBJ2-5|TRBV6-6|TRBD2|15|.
CASSPRLAGRETQYF
TGTGCCAGCAGTCCCAGACTAGCGGGAAGGGAGACCCAGTACTTC
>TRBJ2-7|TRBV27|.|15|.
CASSLIRAPRTEQYF
TGTGCCAGCAGTCTAATCCGGGCCCCAAGGACTGAGCAGTACTTC
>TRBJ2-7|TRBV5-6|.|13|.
CASSSAGLEEQYF
TGTGCCAGCAGCTCCGCGGGCTTAGAAGAGCAGTACTTC
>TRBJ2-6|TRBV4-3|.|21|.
CASSQDPVIRGASSGANVLTF
TGCGCCAGCAGCCAAGACCCGGTTATCAGGGGCGCTTCCTCTGGGGCCAACGTCCTGACTTTC
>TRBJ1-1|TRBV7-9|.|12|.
CASSLGTGEAFF
TGTGCCAGCAGCTTAGGAACAGGTGAAGCTTTCTTT
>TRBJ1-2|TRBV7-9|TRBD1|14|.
CASSLGDRGYGYTF
TGTGCCAGCAGCTTGGGGGACAGGGGCTATGGCTACACCTTC
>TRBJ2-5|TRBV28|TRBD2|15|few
CASSFHGRAGETQYF
TGTGCCAGCAGTTTCCACGGGAGGGCCGGGGAGACCCAGTACTTC
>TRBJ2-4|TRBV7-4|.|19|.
CASSLKVEGAPLAKNIQYF
TGTGCCAGCAGCTTAAAGGTGGAGGGGGCCCCTTTAGCCAAAAACATTCAGTACTTC
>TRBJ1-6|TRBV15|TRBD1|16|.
CATSRDRADYNSPLHF
TGTGCCACCAGCAGGGACAGGGCCGATTATAATTCACCCCTCCACTTT
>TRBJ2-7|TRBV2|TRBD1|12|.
CASSDRGEEQYF
TGTGCCAGCAGCGACAGGGGCGAGGAGCAGTACTTC
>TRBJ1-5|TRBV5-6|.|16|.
CASSTRGLGSNQPQHF
TGTGCCAGCAGCACCAGGGGCCTTGGGAGCAATCAGCCCCAGCATTTT
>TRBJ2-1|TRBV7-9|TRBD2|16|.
CASSPDLAGGYNEQFF
TGTGCCAGCAGCCCAGATCTAGCGGGGGGGTACAATGAGCAGTTCTTC